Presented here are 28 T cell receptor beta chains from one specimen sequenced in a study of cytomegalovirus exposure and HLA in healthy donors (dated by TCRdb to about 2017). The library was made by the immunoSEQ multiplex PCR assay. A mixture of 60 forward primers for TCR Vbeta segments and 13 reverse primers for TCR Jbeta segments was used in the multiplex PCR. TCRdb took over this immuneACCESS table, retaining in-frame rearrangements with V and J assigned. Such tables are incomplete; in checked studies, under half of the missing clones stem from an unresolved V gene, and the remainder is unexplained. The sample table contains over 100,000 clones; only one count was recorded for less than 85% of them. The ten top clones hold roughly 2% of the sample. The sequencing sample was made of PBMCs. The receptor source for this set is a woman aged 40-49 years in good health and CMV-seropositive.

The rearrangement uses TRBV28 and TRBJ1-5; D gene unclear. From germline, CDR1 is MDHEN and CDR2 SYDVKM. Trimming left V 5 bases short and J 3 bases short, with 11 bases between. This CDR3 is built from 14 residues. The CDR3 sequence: CASSPPSFNQPQHF. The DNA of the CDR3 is TGTGCCAGCAGTCCCCCCTCCTTCAATCAGCCCCAGCATTTT.

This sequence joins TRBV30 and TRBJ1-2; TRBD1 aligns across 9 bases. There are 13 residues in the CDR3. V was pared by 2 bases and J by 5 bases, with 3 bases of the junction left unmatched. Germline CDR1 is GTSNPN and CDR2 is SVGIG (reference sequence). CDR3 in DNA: TGTGCCTGGAGTCGGACAGGGGCGTATGGCTACACCTTC. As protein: CAWSRTGAYGYTF. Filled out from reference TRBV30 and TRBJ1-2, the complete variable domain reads SQTIHQWPATLVQPVGSPLSLECTVEGTSNPNLYWYRQAAGRGLQLLFYSVGIGQISSEVPQNLSASRPQDRQFILSSKKLLLSDSGFYLCAWSRTGAYGYTFGSGTRLTVV.

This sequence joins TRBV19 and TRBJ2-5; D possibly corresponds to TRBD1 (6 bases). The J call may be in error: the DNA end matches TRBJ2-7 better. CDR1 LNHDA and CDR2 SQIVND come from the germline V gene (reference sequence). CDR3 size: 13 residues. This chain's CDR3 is CASSIQGSYEQYF. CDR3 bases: TGTGCCAGTAGTATACAGGGGTCGTACGAGCAGTACTTC.

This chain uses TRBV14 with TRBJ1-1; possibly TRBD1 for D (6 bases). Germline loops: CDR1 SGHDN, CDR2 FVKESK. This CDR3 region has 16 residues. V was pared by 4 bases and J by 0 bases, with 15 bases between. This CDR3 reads CASSPQPQGMNTEAFF. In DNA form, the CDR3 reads TGTGCCAGCAGCCCTCAGCCCCAGGGGATGAACACTGAAGCTTTCTTT.

CDR3 residues: CASSFSVQGLAVYEQYF. The DNA for the CDR3 is TGTGCCAGCAGCTTCTCTGTCCAGGGACTAGCGGTCTACGAGCAGTACTTC. The genes are TRBV11-2 and TRBJ2-7, with 11 positions matching TRBD2. The V and J ends lost 3 bases and 3 bases, in that order; junction bases with no gene match: 10. CDR1 and CDR2 (germline): SGHAT, FQNNGV. The CDR3 sequence is 17 residues long.

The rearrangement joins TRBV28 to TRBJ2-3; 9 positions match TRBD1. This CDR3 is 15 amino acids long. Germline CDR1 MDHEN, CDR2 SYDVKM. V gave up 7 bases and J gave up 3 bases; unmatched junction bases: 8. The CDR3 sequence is CASTDLDRGTDTQYF. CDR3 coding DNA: TGTGCCAGCACTGACCTCGACAGGGGGACAGATACGCAGTATTTT.

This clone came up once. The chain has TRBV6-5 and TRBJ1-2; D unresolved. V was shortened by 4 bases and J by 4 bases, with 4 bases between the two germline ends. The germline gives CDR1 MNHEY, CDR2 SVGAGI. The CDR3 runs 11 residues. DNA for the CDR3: TGTGCCAGCAGTTCCATCTATGGCTACACCTTC. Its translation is CASSSIYGYTF.

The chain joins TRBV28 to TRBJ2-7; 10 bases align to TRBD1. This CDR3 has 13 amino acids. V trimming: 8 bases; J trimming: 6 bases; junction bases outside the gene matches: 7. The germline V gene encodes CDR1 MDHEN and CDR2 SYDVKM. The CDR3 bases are TGTGCCAGCGGTGGGACAGGGGCGAGCGAGCAGTACTTC. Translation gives CASGGTGASEQYF. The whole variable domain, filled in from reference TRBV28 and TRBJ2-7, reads DVKVTQSSRYLVKRTGEKVFLECVQDMDHENMFWYRQDPGLGLRLIYFSYDVKMKEKGDIPEGYSVSREKKERFSLILESASTNQTSMYLCASGGTGASEQYFGPGTRLTVT.

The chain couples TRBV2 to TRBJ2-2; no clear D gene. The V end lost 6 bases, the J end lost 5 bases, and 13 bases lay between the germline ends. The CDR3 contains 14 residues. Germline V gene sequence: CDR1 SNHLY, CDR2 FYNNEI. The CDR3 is CASRNLGGTGELFF. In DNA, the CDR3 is TGTGCCAGCAGGAACCTCGGCGGAACCGGGGAGCTGTTTTTT.

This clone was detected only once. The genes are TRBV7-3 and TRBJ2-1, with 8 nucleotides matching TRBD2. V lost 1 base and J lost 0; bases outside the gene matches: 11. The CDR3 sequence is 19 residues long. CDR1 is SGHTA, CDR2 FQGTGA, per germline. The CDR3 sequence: CASSLMGLAGNSSYNEQFF. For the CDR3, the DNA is TGTGCCAGCAGCTTAATGGGGCTAGCGGGCAACAGCTCCTACAATGAGCAGTTCTTC.

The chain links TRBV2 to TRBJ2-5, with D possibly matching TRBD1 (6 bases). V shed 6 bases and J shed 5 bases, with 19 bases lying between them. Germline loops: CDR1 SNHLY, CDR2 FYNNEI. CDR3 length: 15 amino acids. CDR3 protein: CASSATAQGRETQYF. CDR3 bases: TGTGCCAGCAGCGCAACGGCACAGGGACGCGAGACCCAGTACTTC.

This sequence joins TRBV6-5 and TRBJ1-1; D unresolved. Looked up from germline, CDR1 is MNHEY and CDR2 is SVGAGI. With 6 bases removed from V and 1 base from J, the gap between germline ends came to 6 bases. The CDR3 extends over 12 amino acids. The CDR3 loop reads CASSPGNTEAFF. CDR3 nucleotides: TGTGCCAGCAGCCCCGGGAACACTGAAGCTTTCTTT.

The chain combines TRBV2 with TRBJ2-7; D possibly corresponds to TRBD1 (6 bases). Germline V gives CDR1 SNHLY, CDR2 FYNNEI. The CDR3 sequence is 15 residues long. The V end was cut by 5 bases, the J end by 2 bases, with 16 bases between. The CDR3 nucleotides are TGTGCCAGCAGTTATATCAGGGGAGTAACCTACGAGCAGTACTTC. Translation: CASSYIRGVTYEQYF.

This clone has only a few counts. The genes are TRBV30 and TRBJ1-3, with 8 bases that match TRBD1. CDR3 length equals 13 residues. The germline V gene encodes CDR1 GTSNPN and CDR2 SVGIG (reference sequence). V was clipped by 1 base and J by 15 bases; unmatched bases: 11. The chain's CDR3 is CAWSGQGIYPSYF. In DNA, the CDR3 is TGTGCCTGGAGTGGACAGGGGATATACCCGTCATATTTT.

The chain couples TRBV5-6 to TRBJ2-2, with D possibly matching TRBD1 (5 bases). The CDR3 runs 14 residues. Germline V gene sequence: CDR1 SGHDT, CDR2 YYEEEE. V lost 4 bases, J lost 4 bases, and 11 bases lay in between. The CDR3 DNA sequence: TGTGCCAGCAGCCCGACAGCTTTCACCGGGGAGCTGTTTTTT. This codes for CASSPTAFTGELFF.

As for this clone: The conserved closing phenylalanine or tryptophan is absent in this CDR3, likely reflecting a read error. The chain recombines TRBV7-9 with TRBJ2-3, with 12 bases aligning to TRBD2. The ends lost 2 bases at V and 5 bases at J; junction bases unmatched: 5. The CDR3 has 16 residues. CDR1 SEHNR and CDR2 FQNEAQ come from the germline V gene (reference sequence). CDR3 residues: CASSLLTSGGLDTQYL. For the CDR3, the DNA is TGTGCCAGCAGCTTATTGACTAGCGGGGGCTTAGATACGCAGTATCTT.

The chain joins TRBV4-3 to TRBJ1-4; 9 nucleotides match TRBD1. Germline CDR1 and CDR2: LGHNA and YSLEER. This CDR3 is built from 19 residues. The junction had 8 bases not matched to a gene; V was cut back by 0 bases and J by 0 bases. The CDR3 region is CASSQEGTGRLSTNEKLFF. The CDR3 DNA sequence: TGCGCCAGCAGCCAAGAGGGGACAGGGAGGCTCTCAACTAATGAAAAACTGTTTTTT.

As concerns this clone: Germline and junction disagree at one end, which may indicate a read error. CDR3 sequence reads: CAGRTRTGGGNEQFF. CDR3 sequence (DNA): TGCGCCGGCAGGACTCGGACAGGGGGAGGCAATGAGCAGTTCTTC. The gene calls are TRBV5-1 and TRBJ2-1; 10 bases fit TRBD1. From germline, CDR1 is SGHRS and CDR2 YFSETQ. CDR3 length: 15 residues.

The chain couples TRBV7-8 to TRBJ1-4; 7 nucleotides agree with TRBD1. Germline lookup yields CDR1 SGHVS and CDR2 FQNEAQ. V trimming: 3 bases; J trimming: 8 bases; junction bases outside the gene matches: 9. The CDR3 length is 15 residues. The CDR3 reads CASSFRGGVSEKLFF. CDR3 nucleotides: TGTGCCAGCAGCTTTAGAGGGGGCGTAAGCGAAAAACTGTTTTTT.

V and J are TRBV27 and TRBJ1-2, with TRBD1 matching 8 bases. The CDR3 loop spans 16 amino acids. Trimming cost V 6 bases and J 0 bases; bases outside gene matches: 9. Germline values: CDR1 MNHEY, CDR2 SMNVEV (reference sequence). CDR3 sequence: CASSPSDRATNYGYTF. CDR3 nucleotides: TGTGCCAGCAGCCCATCGGACAGGGCTACTAACTATGGCTACACCTTC.

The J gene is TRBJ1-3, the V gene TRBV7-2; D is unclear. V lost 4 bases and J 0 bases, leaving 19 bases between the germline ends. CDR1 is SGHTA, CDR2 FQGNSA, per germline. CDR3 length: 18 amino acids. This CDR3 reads CASSSSSPFGSSGNTIYF. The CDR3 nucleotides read TGTGCCAGCAGCTCTAGTTCCCCATTCGGGTCCTCTGGAAACACCATATATTTT.

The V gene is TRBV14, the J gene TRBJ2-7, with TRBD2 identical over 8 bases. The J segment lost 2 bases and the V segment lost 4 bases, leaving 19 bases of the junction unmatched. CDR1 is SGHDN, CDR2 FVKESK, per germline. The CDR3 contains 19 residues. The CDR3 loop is CASSPGGREGLWWPYEQYF. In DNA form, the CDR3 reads TGTGCCAGCAGCCCGGGTGGACGGGAGGGCCTTTGGTGGCCCTACGAGCAGTACTTC.

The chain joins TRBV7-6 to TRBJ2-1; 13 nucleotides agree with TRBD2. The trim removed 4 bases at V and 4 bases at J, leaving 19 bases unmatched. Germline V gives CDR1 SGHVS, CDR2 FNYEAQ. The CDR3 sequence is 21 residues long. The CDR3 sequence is CASSYLPVWTSGSGGYNEQFF. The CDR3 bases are TGTGCCAGCAGCTACCTTCCGGTATGGACTAGCGGGAGCGGGGGTTACAATGAGCAGTTCTTC.

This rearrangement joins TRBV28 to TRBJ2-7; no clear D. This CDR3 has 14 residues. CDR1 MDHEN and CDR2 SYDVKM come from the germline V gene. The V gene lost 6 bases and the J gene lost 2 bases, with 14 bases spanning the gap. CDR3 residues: CASSQSHSPYEQYF. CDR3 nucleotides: TGTGCCAGCAGCCAGAGTCACAGCCCCTACGAGCAGTACTTC.

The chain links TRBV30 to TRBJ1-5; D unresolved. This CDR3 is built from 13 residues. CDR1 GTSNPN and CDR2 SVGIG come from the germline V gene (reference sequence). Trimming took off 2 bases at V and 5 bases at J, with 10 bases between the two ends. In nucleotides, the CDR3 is TGTGCCTGGAGTCTCACACAAGATCAGCCCCAGCATTTT. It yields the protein CAWSLTQDQPQHF.

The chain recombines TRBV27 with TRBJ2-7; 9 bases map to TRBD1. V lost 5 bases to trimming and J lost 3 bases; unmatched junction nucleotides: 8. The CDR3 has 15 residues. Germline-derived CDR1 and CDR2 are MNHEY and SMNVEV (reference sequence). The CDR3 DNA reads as TGTGCCAGCAGTCGGGACAGGGATCTTGGCTACGAGCAGTACTTC. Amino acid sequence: CASSRDRDLGYEQYF.

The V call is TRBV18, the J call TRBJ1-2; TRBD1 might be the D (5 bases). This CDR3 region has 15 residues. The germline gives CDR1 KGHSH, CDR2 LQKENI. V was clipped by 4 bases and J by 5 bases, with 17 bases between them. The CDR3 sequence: CASSLWQGYDYGYTF. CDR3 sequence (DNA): TGTGCCAGCTCACTCTGGCAGGGATATGATTATGGCTACACCTTC.

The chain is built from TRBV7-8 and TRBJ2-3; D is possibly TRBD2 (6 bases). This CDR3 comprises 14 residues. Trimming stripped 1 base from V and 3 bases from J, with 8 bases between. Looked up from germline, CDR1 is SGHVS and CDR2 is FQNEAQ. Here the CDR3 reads CASSLGGVTDTQYF. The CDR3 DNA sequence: TGTGCCAGCAGCTTAGGGGGGGTGACAGATACGCAGTATTTT.